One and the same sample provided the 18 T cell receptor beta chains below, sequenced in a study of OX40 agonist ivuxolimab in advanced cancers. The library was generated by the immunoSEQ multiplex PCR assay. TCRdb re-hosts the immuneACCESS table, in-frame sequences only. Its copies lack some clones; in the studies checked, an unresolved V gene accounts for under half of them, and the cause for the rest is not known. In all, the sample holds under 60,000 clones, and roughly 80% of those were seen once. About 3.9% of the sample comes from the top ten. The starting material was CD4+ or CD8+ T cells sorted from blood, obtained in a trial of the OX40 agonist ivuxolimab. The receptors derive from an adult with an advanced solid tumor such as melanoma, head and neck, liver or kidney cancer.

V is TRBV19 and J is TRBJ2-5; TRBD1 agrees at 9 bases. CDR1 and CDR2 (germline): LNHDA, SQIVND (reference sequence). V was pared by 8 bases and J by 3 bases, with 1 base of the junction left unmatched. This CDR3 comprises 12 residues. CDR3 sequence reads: CASGQGKETQYF. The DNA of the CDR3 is TGTGCCAGTGGACAGGGGAAAGAGACCCAGTACTTC.

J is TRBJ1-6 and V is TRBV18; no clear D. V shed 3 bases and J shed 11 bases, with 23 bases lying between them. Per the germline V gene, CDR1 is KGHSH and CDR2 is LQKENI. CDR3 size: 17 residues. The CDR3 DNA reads TGTGCCAGCTCACCCTACAGTACCCGACTCCGGGATCCACCCCTCCACTTT. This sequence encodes CASSPYSTRLRDPPLHF.

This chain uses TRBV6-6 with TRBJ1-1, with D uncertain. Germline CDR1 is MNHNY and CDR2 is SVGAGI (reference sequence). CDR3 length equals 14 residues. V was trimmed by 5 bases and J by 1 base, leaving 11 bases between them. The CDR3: CASSNMPPNTEAFF. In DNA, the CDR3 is TGTGCCAGCAGTAACATGCCCCCGAACACTGAAGCTTTCTTT.

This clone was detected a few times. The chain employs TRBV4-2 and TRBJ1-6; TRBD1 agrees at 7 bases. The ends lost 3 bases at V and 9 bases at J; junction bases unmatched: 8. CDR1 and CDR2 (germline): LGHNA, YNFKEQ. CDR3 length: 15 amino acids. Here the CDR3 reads CASSQTTGVISPLHF. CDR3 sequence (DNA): TGTGCCAGCAGCCAGACCACAGGGGTCATTTCACCCCTCCACTTT.

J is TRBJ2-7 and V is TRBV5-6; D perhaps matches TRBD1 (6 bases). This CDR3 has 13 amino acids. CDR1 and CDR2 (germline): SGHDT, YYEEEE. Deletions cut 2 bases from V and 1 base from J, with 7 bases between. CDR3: CASSFRGSYEQYF. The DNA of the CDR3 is TGTGCCAGCAGCTTCAGGGGTTCCTACGAGCAGTACTTC.

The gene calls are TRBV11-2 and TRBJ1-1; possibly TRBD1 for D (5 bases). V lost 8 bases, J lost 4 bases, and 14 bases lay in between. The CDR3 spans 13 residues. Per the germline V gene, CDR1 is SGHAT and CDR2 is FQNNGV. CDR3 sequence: CASSLRVGTEAFF. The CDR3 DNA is TGTGCCAGCTCTCTCAGGGTGGGCACTGAAGCTTTCTTT.

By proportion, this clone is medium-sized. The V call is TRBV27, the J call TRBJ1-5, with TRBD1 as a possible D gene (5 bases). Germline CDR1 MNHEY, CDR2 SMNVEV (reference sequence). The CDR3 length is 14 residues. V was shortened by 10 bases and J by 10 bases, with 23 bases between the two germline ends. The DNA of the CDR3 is TGTGCCACTAGCTTGGGTCAGGCGAGGGGTCCCCAGCATTTT. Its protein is CATSLGQARGPQHF.

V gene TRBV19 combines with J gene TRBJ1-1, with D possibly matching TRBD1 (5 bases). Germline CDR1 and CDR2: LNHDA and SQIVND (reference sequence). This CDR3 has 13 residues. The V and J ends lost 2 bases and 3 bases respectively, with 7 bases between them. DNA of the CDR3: TGTGCCAGTAGTATACTCAGGGACACTGAAGCTTTCTTT. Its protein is CASSILRDTEAFF.

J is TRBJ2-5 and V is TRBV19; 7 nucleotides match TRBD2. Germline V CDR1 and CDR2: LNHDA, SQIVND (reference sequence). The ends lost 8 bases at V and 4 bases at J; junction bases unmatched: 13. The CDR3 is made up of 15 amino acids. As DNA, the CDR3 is TGTGCCAGTTCTCCGGGTCGACTAGCCGGAGAGACCCAGTACTTC. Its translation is CASSPGRLAGETQYF.

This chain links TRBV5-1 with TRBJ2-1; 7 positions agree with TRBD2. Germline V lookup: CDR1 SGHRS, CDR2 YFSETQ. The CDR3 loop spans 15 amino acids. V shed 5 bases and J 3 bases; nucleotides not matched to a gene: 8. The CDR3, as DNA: TGCGCCAGCAGGGGGGAGGGCAGTAACTACAATGAGCAGTTCTTC. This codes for CASRGEGSNYNEQFF.

CDR3 sequence: CASSFGTGAYNEQFF. DNA for the CDR3: TGTGCCAGCAGCTTTGGGACAGGGGCGTACAATGAGCAGTTCTTC. V is TRBV5-6 and J is TRBJ2-1; TRBD1 matches 10 bases. V lost 2 bases, J lost 4 bases, and 3 bases stayed unmatched. This CDR3 contains 15 residues. Germline CDR1 SGHDT, CDR2 YYEEEE. Full variable domain (missing parts from reference TRBV5-6 and TRBJ2-1): DAGVTQSPTHLIKTRGQQVTLRCSPKSGHDTVSWYQQALGQGPQFIFQYYEEEERQRGNFPDRFSGHQFPNYSSELNVNALLLGDSALYLCASSFGTGAYNEQFFGPGTRLTVL.

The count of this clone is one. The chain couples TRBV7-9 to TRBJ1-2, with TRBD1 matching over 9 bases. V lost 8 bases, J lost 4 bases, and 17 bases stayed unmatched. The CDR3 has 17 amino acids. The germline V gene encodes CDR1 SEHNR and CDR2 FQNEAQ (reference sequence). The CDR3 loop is CASGSVEQGALGYGYTF. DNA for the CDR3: TGTGCCAGCGGTTCGGTTGAACAGGGGGCGCTGGGCTATGGCTACACCTTC.

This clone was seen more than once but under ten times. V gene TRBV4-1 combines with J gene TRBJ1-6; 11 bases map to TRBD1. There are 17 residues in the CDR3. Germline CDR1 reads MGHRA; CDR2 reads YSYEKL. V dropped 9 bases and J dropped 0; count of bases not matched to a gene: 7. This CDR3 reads CASAGQGERSYNSPLHF. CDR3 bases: TGCGCCAGTGCGGGACAGGGGGAGCGCTCCTATAATTCACCCCTCCACTTT.

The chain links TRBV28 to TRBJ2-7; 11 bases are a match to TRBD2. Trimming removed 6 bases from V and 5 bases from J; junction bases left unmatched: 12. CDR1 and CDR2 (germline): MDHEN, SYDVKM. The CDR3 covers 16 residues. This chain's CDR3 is CASRFSGLAGGHEQYF. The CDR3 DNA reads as TGTGCCAGCAGGTTTTCGGGCCTAGCGGGGGGTCACGAGCAGTACTTC.

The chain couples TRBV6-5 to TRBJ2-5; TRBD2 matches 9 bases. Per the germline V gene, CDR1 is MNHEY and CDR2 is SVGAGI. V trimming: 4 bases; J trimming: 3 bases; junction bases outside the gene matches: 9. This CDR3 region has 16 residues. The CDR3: CASSSGRLAGKETQYF. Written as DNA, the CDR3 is TGTGCCAGCAGTTCCGGGCGGCTAGCGGGGAAAGAGACCCAGTACTTC.

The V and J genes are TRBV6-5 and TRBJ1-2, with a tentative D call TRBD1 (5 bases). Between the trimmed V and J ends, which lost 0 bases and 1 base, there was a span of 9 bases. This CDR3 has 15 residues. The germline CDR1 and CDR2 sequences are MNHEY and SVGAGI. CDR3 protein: CASSYSGRGNYGYTF. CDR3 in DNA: TGTGCCAGCAGTTACTCGGGGAGGGGTAACTATGGCTACACCTTC.

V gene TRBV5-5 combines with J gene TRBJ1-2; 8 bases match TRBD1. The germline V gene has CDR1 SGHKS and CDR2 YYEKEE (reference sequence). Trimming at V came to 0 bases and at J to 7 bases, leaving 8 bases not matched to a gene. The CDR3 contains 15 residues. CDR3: CASSLGGQGVFGYTF. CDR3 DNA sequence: TGTGCCAGCAGCTTGGGTGGACAGGGAGTCTTTGGCTACACCTTC.

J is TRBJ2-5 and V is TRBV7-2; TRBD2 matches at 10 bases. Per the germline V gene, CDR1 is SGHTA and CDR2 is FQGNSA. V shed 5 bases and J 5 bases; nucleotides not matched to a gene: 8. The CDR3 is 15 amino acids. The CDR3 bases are TGTGCCAGCAGCGTTACTAGCGGGGTCGGGGAGACCCAGTACTTC. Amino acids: CASSVTSGVGETQYF.